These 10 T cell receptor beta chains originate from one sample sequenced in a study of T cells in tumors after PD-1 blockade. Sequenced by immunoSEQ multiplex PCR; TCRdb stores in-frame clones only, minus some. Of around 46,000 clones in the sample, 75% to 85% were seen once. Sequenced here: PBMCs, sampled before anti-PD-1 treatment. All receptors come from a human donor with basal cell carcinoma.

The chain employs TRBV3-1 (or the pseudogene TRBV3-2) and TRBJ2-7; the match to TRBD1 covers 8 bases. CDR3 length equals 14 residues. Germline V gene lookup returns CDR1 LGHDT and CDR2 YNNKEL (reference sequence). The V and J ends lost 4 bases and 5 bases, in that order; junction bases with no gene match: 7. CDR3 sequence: CASSPPDRVHEQYF. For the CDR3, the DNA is TGTGCCAGCAGCCCTCCGGACAGGGTGCACGAGCAGTACTTC.

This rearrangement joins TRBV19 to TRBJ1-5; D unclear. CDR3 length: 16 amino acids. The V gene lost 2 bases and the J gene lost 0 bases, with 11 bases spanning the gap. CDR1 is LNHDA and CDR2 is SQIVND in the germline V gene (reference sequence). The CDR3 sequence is CASSIQELYSNQPQHF. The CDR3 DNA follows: TGTGCCAGTAGTATACAGGAGCTATATAGCAATCAGCCCCAGCATTTT.

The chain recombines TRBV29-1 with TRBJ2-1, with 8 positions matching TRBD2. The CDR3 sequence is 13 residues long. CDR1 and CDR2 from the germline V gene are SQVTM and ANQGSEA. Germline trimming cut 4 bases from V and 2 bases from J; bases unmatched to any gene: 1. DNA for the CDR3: TGCAGCGTTGGGCGGGGGGCCTACAATGAGCAGTTCTTC. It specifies CSVGRGAYNEQFF.

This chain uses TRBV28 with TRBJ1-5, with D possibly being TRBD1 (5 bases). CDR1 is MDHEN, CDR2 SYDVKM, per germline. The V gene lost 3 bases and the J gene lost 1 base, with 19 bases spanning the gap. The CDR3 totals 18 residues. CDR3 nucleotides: TGTGCCAGCAGTTTCATCGGAGTCGGGGCAGGGAGCAATCAGCCCCAGCATTTT. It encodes CASSFIGVGAGSNQPQHF.

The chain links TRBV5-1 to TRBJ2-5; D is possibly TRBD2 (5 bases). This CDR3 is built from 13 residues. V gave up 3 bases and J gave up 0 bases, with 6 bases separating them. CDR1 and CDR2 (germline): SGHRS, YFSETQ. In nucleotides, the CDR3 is TGCGCCAGCAGCTGGACTTACCAAGAGACCCAGTACTTC. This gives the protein CASSWTYQETQYF. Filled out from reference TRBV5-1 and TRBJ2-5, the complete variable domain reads KAGVTQTPRYLIKTRGQQVTLSCSPISGHRSVSWYQQTPGQGLQFLFEYFSETQRNKGNFPGRFSGRQFSNSRSEMNVSTLELGDSALYLCASSWTYQETQYFGPGTRLLVL.

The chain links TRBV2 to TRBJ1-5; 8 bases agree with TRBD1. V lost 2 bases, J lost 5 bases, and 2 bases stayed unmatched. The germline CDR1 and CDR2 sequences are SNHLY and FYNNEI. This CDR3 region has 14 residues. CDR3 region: CASSESGGHQPQHF. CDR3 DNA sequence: TGTGCCAGCAGTGAATCAGGGGGCCATCAGCCCCAGCATTTT.

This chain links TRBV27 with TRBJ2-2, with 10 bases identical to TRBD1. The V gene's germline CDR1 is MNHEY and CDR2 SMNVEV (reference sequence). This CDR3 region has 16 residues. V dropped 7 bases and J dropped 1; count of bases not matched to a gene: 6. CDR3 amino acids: CASTLWTGGNTGELFF. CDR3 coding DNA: TGTGCCAGCACTTTGTGGACAGGGGGGAACACCGGGGAGCTGTTTTTT.

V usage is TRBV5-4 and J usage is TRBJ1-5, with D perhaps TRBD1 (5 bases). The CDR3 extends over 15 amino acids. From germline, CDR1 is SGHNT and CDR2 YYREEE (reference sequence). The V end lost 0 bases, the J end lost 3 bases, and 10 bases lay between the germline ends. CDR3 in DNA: TGTGCCAGCAGCTTGGGAAGGGGATACAATCAGCCCCAGCATTTT. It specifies CASSLGRGYNQPQHF.

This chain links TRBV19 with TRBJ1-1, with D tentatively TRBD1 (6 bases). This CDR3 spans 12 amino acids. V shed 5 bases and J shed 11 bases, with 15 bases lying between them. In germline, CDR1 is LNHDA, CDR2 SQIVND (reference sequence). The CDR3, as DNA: TGTGCCAGTAGTCTGGTGGGGGCGAAGGCTTTCTTT. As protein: CASSLVGAKAFF.

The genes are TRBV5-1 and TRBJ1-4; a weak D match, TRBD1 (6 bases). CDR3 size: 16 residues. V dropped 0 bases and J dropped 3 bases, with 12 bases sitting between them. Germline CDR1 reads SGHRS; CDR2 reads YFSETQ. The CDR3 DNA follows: TGCGCCAGCAGCTTGGTGGGGGCAGAGTCTAATGAAAAACTGTTTTTT. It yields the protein CASSLVGAESNEKLFF.